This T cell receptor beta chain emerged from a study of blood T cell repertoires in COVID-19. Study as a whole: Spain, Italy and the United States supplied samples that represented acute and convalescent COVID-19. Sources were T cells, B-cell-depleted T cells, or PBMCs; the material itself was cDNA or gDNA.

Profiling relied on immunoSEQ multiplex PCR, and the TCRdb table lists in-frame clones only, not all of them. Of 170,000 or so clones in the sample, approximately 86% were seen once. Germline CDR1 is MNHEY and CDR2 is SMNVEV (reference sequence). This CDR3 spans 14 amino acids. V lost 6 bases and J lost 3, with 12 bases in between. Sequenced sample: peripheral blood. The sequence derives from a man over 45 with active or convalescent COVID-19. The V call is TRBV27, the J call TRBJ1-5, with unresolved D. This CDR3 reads CASRISGVNQPQHF. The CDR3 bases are TGTGCCAGCAGGATCTCGGGAGTCAATCAGCCCCAGCATTTT.